This T cell receptor (beta chain) came from a study of cytomegalovirus exposure and HLA in healthy donors. Each donor's status was that of a healthy bone marrow donor. Trimming removed 6 bases at V and 5 bases at J, with 13 bases between. This CDR3 is built from 13 residues. The germline CDR1 and CDR2 sequences are SGHTA and FQGNSA. Only one count was recorded for this clone. Its antigen is unknown. General study points: More than 15,000 TCR beta sequences were associated with HLA alleles at 0.05 false discovery rate in a later analysis. The study labeled roughly 160 TCR beta chains cytomegalovirus-associated.

The PCR ran on 60 Vbeta and 13 Jbeta primers. The table came from immunoSEQ multiplex PCR; TCRdb's copy has only in-frame clones and leaves some out. Of some 78,000 clones listed, less than 80% were seen once; the top ten hold over 8%. The chain couples TRBV7-2 to TRBJ2-5; D is unresolved. This TCR derives from a man aged 35-49 years in good health and CMV-seropositive. The material sequenced was PBMCs. The CDR3 loop reads CASSYRVSETQYF. In DNA, the CDR3 is TGTGCCAGCAGTTACCGGGTATCGGAGACCCAGTACTTC.